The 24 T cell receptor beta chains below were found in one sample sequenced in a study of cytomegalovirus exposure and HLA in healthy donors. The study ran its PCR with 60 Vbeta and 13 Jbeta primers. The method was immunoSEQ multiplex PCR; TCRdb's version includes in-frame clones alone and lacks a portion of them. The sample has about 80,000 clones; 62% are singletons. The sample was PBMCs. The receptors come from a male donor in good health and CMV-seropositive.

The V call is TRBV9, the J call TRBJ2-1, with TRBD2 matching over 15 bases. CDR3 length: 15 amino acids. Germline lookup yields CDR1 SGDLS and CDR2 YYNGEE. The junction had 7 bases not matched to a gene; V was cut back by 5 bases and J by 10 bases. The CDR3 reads CASSAGLAGGWEQFF. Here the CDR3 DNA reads TGTGCCAGCAGTGCTGGACTAGCGGGGGGGTGGGAGCAGTTCTTC.

The CDR3 DNA reads as TGTGCCAGCAGCTTGGCGGGGGCGAGCACAGATACGCAGTATTTT. Translating it yields CASSLAGASTDTQYF. The chain carries TRBV7-6 and TRBJ2-3; perhaps TRBD2 as D (7 bases). This CDR3 is 15 amino acids long. Trimming left V 3 bases short and J 0 bases short, with 10 bases between. The germline gives CDR1 SGHVS, CDR2 FNYEAQ.

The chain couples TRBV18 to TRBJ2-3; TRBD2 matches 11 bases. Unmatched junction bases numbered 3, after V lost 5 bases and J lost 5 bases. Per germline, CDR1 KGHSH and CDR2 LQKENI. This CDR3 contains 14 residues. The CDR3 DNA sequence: TGTGCCAGCTCAGTACTAGCGGGGGAAGATACGCAGTATTTT. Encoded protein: CASSVLAGEDTQYF.

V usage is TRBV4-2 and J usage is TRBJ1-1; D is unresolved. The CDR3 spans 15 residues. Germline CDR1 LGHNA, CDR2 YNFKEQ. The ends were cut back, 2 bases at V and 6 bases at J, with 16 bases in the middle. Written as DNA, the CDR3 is TGTGCCAGCAGCCAATCCCCACCGGTGGGCGCTGAAGCTTTCTTT. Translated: CASSQSPPVGAEAFF.

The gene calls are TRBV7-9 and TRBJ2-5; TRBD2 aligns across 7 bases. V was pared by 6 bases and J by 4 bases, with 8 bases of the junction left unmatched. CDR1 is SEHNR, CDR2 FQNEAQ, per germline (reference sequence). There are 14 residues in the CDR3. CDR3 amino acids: CASRRGGGAETQYF. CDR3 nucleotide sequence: TGTGCCAGCAGGAGGGGCGGGGGAGCAGAGACCCAGTACTTC. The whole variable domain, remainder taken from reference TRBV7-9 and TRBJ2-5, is DTGVSQNPRHKITKRGQNVTFRCDPISEHNRLYWYRQTLGQGPEFLTYFQNEAQLEKSRLLSDRFSAERPKGSFSTLEIQRTEQGDSAMYLCASRRGGGAETQYFGPGTRLLVL.

CDR3 sequence (DNA): TGCGCCAGCAGCTCAGGGAATTCAAATTCACCCCTCCACTTT. Its translation: CASSSGNSNSPLHF. This chain links TRBV5-1 with TRBJ1-6; D is perhaps TRBD1 (5 bases). Germline V gives CDR1 SGHRS, CDR2 YFSETQ. The CDR3 consists of 14 residues. Trimming took off 3 bases at V and 7 bases at J, with 11 bases between the two ends.

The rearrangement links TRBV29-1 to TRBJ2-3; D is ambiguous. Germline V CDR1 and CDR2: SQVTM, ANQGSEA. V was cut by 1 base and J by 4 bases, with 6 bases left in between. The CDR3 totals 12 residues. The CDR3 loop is CSVEVFSDTQYF. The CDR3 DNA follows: TGCAGCGTTGAAGTCTTCTCAGATACGCAGTATTTT.

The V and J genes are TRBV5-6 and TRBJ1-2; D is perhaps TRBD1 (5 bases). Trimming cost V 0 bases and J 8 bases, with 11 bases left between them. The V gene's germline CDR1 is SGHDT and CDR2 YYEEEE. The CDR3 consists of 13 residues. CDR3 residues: CASSLVRGEGYTF. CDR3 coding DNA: TGTGCCAGCAGCTTGGTAAGGGGTGAAGGCTACACCTTC.

Here the CDR3 reads CASSLEEGNYGYTF. CDR3 nucleotides: TGTGCCAGCAGCTTAGAGGAGGGCAACTATGGCTACACCTTC. The J gene is TRBJ1-2, the V gene TRBV7-9, with unresolved D. The ends were cut back, 1 base at V and 2 bases at J, with 8 bases in the middle. The germline V gene encodes CDR1 SEHNR and CDR2 FQNEAQ (reference sequence). This CDR3 contains 14 residues.

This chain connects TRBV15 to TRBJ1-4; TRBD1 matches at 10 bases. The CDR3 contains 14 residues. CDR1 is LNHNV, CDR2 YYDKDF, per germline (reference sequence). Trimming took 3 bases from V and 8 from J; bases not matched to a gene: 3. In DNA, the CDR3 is TGTGCCACCAGCAGGGACAGGGGGAAAGAAAAACTGTTTTTT. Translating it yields CATSRDRGKEKLFF. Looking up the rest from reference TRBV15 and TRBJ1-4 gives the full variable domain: DAMVIQNPRYQVTQFGKPVTLSCSQTLNHNVMYWYQQKSSQAPKLLFHYYDKDFNNEADTPDNFQSRRPNTSFCFLDIRSPGLGDTAMYLCATSRDRGKEKLFFGSGTQLSVL.

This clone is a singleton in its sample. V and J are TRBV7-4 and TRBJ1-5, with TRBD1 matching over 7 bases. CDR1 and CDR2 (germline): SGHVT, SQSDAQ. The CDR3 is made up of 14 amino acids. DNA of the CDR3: TGTGCTAGGGGGCGGCGGCTTGGCAATCAGCCCCAGCATTTT. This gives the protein CARGRRLGNQPQHF.

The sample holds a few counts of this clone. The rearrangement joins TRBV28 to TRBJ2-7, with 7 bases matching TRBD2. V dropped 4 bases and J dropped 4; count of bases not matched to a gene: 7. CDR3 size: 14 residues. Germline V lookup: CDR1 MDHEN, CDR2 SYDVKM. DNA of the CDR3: TGTGCCAGCAGTTCAAAACTAGCGACTTACGAGCAGTACTTC. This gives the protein CASSSKLATYEQYF.

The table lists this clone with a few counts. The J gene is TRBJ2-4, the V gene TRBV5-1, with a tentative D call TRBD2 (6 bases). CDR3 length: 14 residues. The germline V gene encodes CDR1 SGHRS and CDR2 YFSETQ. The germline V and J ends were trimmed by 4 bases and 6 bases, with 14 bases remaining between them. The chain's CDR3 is CASSPADYRNIQYF. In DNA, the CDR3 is TGCGCCAGCAGCCCCGCGGACTACAGAAACATTCAGTACTTC.

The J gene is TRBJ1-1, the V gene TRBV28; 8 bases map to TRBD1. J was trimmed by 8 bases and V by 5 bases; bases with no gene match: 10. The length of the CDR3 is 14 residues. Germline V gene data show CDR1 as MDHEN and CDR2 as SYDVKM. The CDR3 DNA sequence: TGTGCCAGCAGTCCTCCCGGGACAGGAATAGAAGCTTTCTTT. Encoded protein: CASSPPGTGIEAFF.

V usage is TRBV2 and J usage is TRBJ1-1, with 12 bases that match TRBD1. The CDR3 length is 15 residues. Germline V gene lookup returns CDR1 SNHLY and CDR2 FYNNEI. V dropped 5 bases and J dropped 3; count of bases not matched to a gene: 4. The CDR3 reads CASSRDRGLHTEAFF. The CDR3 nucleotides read TGTGCCAGCAGTCGGGACAGGGGGCTTCACACTGAAGCTTTCTTT.

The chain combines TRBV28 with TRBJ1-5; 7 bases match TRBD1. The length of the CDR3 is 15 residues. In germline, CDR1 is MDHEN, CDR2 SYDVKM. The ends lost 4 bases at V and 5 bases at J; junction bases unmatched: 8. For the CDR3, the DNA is TGTGCCAGCAGTTCCCCGTCAGGGGGATATCAGCCCCAGCATTTT. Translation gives CASSSPSGGYQPQHF.

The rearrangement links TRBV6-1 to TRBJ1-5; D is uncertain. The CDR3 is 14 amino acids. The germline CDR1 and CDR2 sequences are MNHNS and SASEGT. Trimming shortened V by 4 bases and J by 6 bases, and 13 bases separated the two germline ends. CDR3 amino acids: CASSGASFGQPQHF. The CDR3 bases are TGTGCCAGCAGTGGGGCCTCTTTCGGTCAGCCCCAGCATTTT.

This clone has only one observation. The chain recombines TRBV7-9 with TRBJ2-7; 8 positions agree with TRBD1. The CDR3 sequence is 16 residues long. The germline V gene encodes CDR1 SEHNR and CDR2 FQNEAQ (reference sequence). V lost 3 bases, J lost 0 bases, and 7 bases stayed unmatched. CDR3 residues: CASSLPTGGLSYEQYF. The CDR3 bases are TGTGCCAGCAGCTTGCCCACAGGGGGTCTCTCCTACGAGCAGTACTTC.

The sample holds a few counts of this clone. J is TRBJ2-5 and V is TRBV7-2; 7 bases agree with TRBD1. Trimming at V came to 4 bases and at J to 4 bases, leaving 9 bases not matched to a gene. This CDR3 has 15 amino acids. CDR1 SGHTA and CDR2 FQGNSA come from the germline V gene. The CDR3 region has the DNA TGTGCCAGCAGCTGGCAGACAGGGCGGAGAGAGACCCAGTACTTC. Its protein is CASSWQTGRRETQYF.

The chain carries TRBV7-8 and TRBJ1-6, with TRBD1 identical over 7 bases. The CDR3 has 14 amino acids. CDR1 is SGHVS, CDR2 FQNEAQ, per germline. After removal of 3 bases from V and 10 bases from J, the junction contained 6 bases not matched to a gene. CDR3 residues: CASSFGQELSPLHF. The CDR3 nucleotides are TGTGCCAGCAGCTTCGGACAGGAGTTGTCACCCCTCCACTTT.

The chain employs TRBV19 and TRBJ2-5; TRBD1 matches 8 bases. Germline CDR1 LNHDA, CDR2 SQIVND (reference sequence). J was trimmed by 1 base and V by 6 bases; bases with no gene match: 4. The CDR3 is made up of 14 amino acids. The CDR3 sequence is CASSKDRAQETQYF. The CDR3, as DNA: TGTGCCAGTAGCAAGGACAGGGCCCAAGAGACCCAGTACTTC.

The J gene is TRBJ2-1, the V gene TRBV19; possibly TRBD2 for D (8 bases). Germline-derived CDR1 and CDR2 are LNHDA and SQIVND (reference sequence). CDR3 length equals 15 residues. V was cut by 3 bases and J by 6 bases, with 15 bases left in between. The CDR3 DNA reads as TGTGCCAGTAGTATTGGGACTAGGGGGCCCAATGAGCAGTTCTTC. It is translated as CASSIGTRGPNEQFF. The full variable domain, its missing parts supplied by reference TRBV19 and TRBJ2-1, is DGGITQSPKYLFRKEGQNVTLSCEQNLNHDAMYWYRQDPGQGLRLIYYSQIVNDFQKGDIAEGYSVSREKKESFPLTVTSAQKNPTAFYLCASSIGTRGPNEQFFGPGTRLTVL.

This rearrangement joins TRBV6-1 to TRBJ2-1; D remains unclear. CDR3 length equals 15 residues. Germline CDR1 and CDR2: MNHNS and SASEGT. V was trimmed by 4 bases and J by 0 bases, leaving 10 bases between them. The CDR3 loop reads CASSADWSSYNEQFF. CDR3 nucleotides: TGTGCCAGCAGTGCTGACTGGAGCTCCTACAATGAGCAGTTCTTC.

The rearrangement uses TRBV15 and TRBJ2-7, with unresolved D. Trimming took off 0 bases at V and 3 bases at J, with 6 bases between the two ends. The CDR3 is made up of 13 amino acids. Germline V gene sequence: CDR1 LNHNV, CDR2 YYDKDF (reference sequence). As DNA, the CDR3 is TGTGCCACCAGCAGAGAGCGGTACTACGAGCAGTACTTC. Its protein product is CATSRERYYEQYF.